This T cell receptor beta chain was captured by sequencing in a study of blood T cell repertoires in COVID-19. Looking at the study overall: The United States, Italy and Spain provided the acute and convalescent COVID-19 samples. Nucleic acid was either cDNA or gDNA, and it came from T cells, B-cell-depleted T cells, or PBMCs.

Original data processing: Reference gene primer amplification in the assay estimated nucleated cell counts. TCRdb's table, derived via immunoSEQ multiplex PCR, lists solely in-frame clones and lacks some. The V and J calls and clone size are taken from that table; D and trimming were inferred from the DNA. The sample includes about 250,000 clones, just under 85% seen only once; the top ten take roughly 9.8%. Germline CDR1 reads MNHNY; CDR2 reads SVGAGI (reference sequence). This CDR3 is 16 amino acids long. V lost 5 bases and J 2 bases, leaving 16 bases between the germline ends. V and J are TRBV6-6 and TRBJ1-5; possible D gene TRBD1, 6 bases. The receptor comes from a man at least 80 years old with acute or convalescent COVID-19. Material for sequencing was peripheral blood. In DNA, the CDR3 is TGTGCCAGCAGTGGACTAGGGGGGGCTGGCAATCAGCCCCAGCATTTT. This sequence encodes CASSGLGGAGNQPQHF.